This T cell receptor beta chain is from a study of beta chain features in type 1 diabetes. The entirety of the isolated RNA underwent reverse transcription, so expressed TCRB transcripts were sequenced. Generated by immunoSEQ multiplex PCR, the TCRdb table keeps only in-frame clones and is missing some. The sample lists more than 150,000 clones, 11% occurring once. This clone was counted only a few times. V lost 4 bases and J lost 1; bases outside the gene matches: 8. The CDR3 is made up of 16 amino acids. Germline V gene lookup returns CDR1 SQVTM and CDR2 ANQGSEA. The chain recombines TRBV29-1 with TRBJ2-3; TRBD1 aligns across 10 bases. The sample consisted of central memory CD4+ T cells from blood. This receptor was taken from a man aged 18 to 35 in good health. Here the CDR3 DNA reads TGCAGCGTTGTCCCCCCGACAGGGGGCGGCACAGATACGCAGTATTTT. As protein: CSVVPPTGGGTDTQYF.